The 16 T cell receptor beta chains presented below share a single source sample, sequenced in a study of T cell repertoires in cytomegalovirus infection. MiXCR, run by TCRdb on the reads, gives a single entry per CDR3 protein. This table holds 210,000 or so distinct CDR3 sequences, under 8.5% found once. Sequenced sample: PBMCs. The receptors shown here come from a human donor in good health (CMV status not recorded). Some clones in this sample may be carry-over from other donors' samples.

This clonotype was seen repeatedly, ten times or more. The chain joins TRBV20-1 to TRBJ2-7; 7 positions agree with TRBD2. CDR3 length: 14 residues. Germline loops: CDR1 DFQATT, CDR2 SNEGSKA (reference sequence). The J segment lost 7 bases and the V segment lost 1 base, leaving 10 bases of the junction unmatched. CDR3 in amino acids: CSARGTGGRPEQYF. DNA of the CDR3: TGCAGTGCTAGAGGGACCGGGGGGAGGCCGGAGCAGTACTTC.

This clonotype was seen repeatedly, ten times or more. The chain carries TRBV20-1 and TRBJ1-6, with D maybe TRBD1 (5 bases). Germline loops: CDR1 DFQATT, CDR2 SNEGSKA (reference sequence). V shed 5 bases and J shed 5 bases, with 16 bases lying between them. The CDR3 has 15 residues. The CDR3 sequence: CSAGLQGTDNSPLHF. The CDR3 coding sequence is TGCAGTGCTGGGCTGCAGGGTACAGATAATTCACCCCTCCACTTT.

This clonotype was counted at least ten times. The chain carries TRBV7-2 and TRBJ2-6; tentative D call: TRBD2 (7 bases). Germline V gene sequence: CDR1 SGHTA, CDR2 FQGNSA. The CDR3 consists of 17 residues. V was shortened by 3 bases and J by 2 bases, with 14 bases between the two germline ends. The CDR3 bases are TGTGCCAGCAGCTTGGGAGGGGGGATCGCTGGGGCCAACGTCCTGACTTTC. This translates into CASSLGGGIAGANVLTF. The full variable domain, its missing parts supplied by reference TRBV7-2 and TRBJ2-6, is GAGVSQSPSNKVTEKGKDVELRCDPISGHTALYWYRQSLGQGLEFLIYFQGNSAPDKSGLPSDRFSAERTGGSVSTLTIQRTQQEDSAVYLCASSLGGGIAGANVLTFGAGSRLTVL.

Many counts were recorded for this clonotype. The rearrangement joins TRBV10-3 to TRBJ2-7; 7 bases align to TRBD1. Germline CDR1 is ENHRY and CDR2 is SYGVKD. Trimming at V came to 10 bases and at J to 2 bases, leaving 5 bases not matched to a gene. There are 12 residues in the CDR3. CDR3 amino acids: CASTGETYEQYF. CDR3 in DNA: TGTGCCAGTACAGGGGAAACCTACGAGCAGTACTTC.

This clonotype occurred many times. The V and J genes are TRBV28 and TRBJ2-5; 7 bases fit TRBD1. CDR1 and CDR2 from the germline V gene are MDHEN and SYDVKM. The CDR3 has 16 residues. Trimming cost V 3 bases and J 3 bases; bases outside gene matches: 10. Here the CDR3 DNA reads TGTGCCAGCAGTTTCAGACAGGGAAGCCCTGAAGAGACCCAGTACTTC. It specifies CASSFRQGSPEETQYF.

This clonotype was seen at least ten times. The rearrangement links TRBV5-5 to TRBJ2-7; TRBD2 matches at 7 bases. This CDR3 region has 13 residues. V was clipped by 7 bases and J by 0 bases; unmatched bases: 4. Germline V gene sequence: CDR1 SGHKS, CDR2 YYEKEE (reference sequence). The CDR3 region is CASGRGSSYEQYF. The CDR3 DNA is TGTGCCAGCGGGAGGGGCAGCTCCTACGAGCAGTACTTC.

This clonotype ranks as medium-sized. The chain is built from TRBV7-2 and TRBJ2-5; D is unresolved. Germline CDR1 SGHTA, CDR2 FQGNSA. The CDR3 totals 13 residues. V lost 2 bases and J lost 4, with 8 bases in between. The CDR3 spells CASSLSLGETQYF. The CDR3, as DNA: TGTGCCAGCAGCTTATCGTTGGGAGAGACCCAGTACTTC.

This clonotype was seen at least ten times. DNA of the CDR3: TGTGCCAGCAGCCCCACTGGGGTGTGGAACACTGAAGCTTTCTTT. Protein: CASSPTGVWNTEAFF. The chain employs TRBV3-1 and TRBJ1-1; D is unclear. Germline values: CDR1 LGHDT, CDR2 YNNKEL (reference sequence). The V and J ends lost 4 bases and 1 base respectively, with 13 bases between them. The length of the CDR3 is 15 residues. Together with reference TRBV3-1 and TRBJ1-1, the CDR3 gives the full variable domain: DTAVSQTPKYLVTQMGNDKSIKCEQNLGHDTMYWYKQDSKKFLKIMFSYNNKELIINETVPNRFSPKSPDKAHLNLHINSLELGDSAVYFCASSPTGVWNTEAFFGQGTRLTVV.

V and J are TRBV7-6 and TRBJ2-2, with 11 bases fitting TRBD1. The germline CDR1 and CDR2 sequences are SGHVS and FNYEAQ. This CDR3 is built from 17 residues. Trimming removed 0 bases from V and 7 bases from J; junction bases left unmatched: 7. In DNA, the CDR3 is TGTGCCAGCAGCTTAGCGCAGCGGACAGGGGGCAACGGGGAGCTGTTTTTT. Protein product: CASSLAQRTGGNGELFF.

Ten or more counts support this clonotype. The chain joins TRBV7-6 to TRBJ2-3; D is perhaps TRBD2 (5 bases). V was shortened by 2 bases and J by 0 bases, with 9 bases between the two germline ends. There are 15 residues in the CDR3. Germline-derived CDR1 and CDR2 are SGHVS and FNYEAQ. The CDR3 DNA is TGTGCCAGCAGCTTAATAGCGCTGAGCACAGATACGCAGTATTTT. It yields the protein CASSLIALSTDTQYF. The full variable domain, its missing parts supplied by reference TRBV7-6 and TRBJ2-3, is GAGVSQSPRYKVTKRGQDVALRCDPISGHVSLYWYRQALGQGPEFLTYFNYEAQQDKSGLPNDRFSAERPEGSISTLTIQRTEQRDSAMYRCASSLIALSTDTQYFGPGTRLTVL.

There are many counts of this clonotype. This chain links TRBV20-1 with TRBJ1-5; TRBD1 might be the D (6 bases). V was shortened by 7 bases and J by 5 bases, with 15 bases between the two germline ends. The length of the CDR3 is 13 residues. The germline CDR1 and CDR2 sequences are DFQATT and SNEGSKA (reference sequence). CDR3 sequence (DNA): TGCAGTGTCGGAAGGGCAGGGGATCAGCCCCAGCATTTT. It translates to CSVGRAGDQPQHF.

This clonotype was detected many times. This rearrangement joins TRBV6-2 or TRBV6-3 to TRBJ2-5, with D uncertain. V lost 5 bases to trimming and J lost 1 base, with 14 bases between them. The CDR3 spans 15 residues. Germline CDR1 reads MNHEY; CDR2 reads SVGEGT. CDR3 sequence reads: CASSRFHPPQETQYF. In nucleotides, the CDR3 is TGTGCCAGCAGTAGATTTCATCCTCCCCAAGAGACCCAGTACTTC.

J is TRBJ1-2 and V is TRBV12-3 or TRBV12-4, with a tentative D call TRBD1 (6 bases). This CDR3 has 13 residues. V was trimmed by 6 bases and J by 6 bases, leaving 14 bases between them. The CDR3 sequence: CASRNQGINGYTF. The CDR3 DNA follows: TGTGCCAGCAGGAATCAGGGGATTAATGGCTACACCTTC.

Ten or more counts support this clonotype. J is TRBJ2-6 and V is TRBV28; 7 bases align to TRBD2. With 6 bases clipped from V and 0 bases from J, the junction kept 11 bases outside the gene matches. This CDR3 contains 18 residues. From germline, CDR1 is MDHEN and CDR2 SYDVKM. The CDR3 reads CASSLLTGLDSGANVLTF. The CDR3, as DNA: TGTGCCAGCAGCTTGTTAACAGGACTAGACTCTGGGGCCAACGTCCTGACTTTC. The whole variable domain, filled in from reference TRBV28 and TRBJ2-6, reads DVKVTQSSRYLVKRTGEKVFLECVQDMDHENMFWYRQDPGLGLRLIYFSYDVKMKEKGDIPEGYSVSREKKERFSLILESASTNQTSMYLCASSLLTGLDSGANVLTFGAGSRLTVL.

This clonotype was seen at least ten times. The chain employs TRBV7-2 and TRBJ1-4; 8 bases fit TRBD1. The CDR3 totals 15 residues. Germline V gene sequence: CDR1 SGHTA, CDR2 FQGNSA. J lost 10 bases, V lost 5 bases, and 12 bases had no gene match. DNA of the CDR3: TGTGCCAGCAGCGGAGATACAGGGGGGGATGGAAAACTGTTTTTT. Protein sequence: CASSGDTGGDGKLFF.

This clonotype was found many times. The rearrangement joins TRBV28 to TRBJ2-5; D unclear. Per germline, CDR1 MDHEN and CDR2 SYDVKM. V was pared by 5 bases and J by 5 bases, with 12 bases between. CDR3 length: 13 amino acids. In DNA form, the CDR3 reads TGTGCCAGCAGTCCAAGACCGAGGGAGACCCAGTACTTC. Translated, it gives CASSPRPRETQYF.